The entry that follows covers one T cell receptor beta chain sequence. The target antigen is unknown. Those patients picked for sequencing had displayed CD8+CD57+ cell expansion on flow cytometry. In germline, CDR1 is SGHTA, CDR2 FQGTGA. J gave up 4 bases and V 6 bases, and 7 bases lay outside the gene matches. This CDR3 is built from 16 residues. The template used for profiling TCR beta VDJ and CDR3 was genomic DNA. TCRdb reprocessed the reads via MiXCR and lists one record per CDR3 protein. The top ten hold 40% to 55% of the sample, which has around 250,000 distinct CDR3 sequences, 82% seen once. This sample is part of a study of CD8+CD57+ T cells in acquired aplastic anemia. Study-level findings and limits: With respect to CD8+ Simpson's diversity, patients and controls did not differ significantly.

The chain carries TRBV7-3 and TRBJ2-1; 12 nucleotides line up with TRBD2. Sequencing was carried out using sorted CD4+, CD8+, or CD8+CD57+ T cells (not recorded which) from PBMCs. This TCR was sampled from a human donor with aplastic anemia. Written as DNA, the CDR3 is TGTGCCAGCAGAACGACTAGCGGGGGAGATTACAATGAGCAGTTCTTC. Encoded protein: CASRTTSGGDYNEQFF.